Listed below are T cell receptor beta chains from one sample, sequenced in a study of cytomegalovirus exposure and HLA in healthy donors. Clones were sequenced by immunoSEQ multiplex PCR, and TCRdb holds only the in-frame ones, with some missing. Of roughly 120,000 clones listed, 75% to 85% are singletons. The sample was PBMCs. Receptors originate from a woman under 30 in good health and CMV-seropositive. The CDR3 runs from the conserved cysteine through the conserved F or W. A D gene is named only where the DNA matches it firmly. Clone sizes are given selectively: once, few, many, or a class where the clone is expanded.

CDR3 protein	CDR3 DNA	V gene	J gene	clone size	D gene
CAWSVGVRTDTQYF	TGTGCCTGGAGTGTTGGAGTTCGAACAGATACGCAGTATTTT	TRBV30	TRBJ2-3	NA	NA
CASSLAGTGVGYTF	TGCGCCAGCAGCTTGGCGGGGACAGGGGTTGGCTACACCTTC	TRBV5-1	TRBJ1-2	NA	TRBD1
CASNTGGTEAFF	TGTGCCAGCAATACAGGGGGCACTGAAGCTTTCTTT	TRBV2	TRBJ1-1	few	TRBD1
CASSQVAPSRGQETQYF	TGTGCCAGCAGCCAAGTGGCTCCGAGCAGGGGGCAAGAGACCCAGTACTTC	TRBV4-2	TRBJ2-5	NA	TRBD1
CASSSRGFGAFF	TGCGCCAGCAGCTCTAGGGGGTTTGGGGCTTTCTTT	TRBV5-1	TRBJ1-1	NA	NA
CASSLAPSAPPFF	TGTGCCAGCAGCTTAGCGCCCAGCGCCCCCCCGTTCTTC	TRBV7-3	TRBJ2-1	NA	NA
CASSSSGTADWTSIYEQYF	TGCGCCAGCAGCTCATCCGGGACAGCCGACTGGACTAGCATCTACGAGCAGTACTTC	TRBV5-1	TRBJ2-7	NA	NA
CAWSADSTVPLPEKLFF	TGTGCCTGGAGTGCCGACTCGACAGTTCCGCTGCCTGAAAAACTGTTTTTT	TRBV30	TRBJ1-4	NA	NA
CASTRDRAGYGYTF	TGTGCCAGCACCCGGGACAGGGCAGGCTATGGCTACACCTTC	TRBV27	TRBJ1-2	few	TRBD1
CASSDSLTGNEQFF	TGTGCTAGCAGCGACAGCCTTACAGGGAATGAGCAGTTCTTC	TRBV7-7	TRBJ2-1	NA	NA
CASSPSGGVYGYTF	TGCGCCAGCAGCCCCTCCGGGGGGGTCTATGGCTACACCTTC	TRBV5-1	TRBJ1-2	NA	NA
CAWGGAVNQPQHF	TGTGCCTGGGGAGGGGCGGTGAATCAGCCCCAGCATTTT	TRBV30	TRBJ1-5	few	NA
CASSRTSGVQETQYF	TGTGCCAGTAGTAGGACTAGCGGGGTTCAAGAGACCCAGTACTTC	TRBV19	TRBJ2-5	NA	TRBD2
CASSLSGTGNEQYF	TGTGCCAGCAGTTTGAGCGGGACGGGGAACGAGCAGTACTTC	TRBV27	TRBJ2-7	NA	TRBD2
CASSVAGADTQYF	TGTGCCAGCAGCGTAGCGGGAGCAGATACGCAGTATTTT	TRBV9	TRBJ2-3	few	NA
CASSYRVTYEQYF	TGTGCCAGCAGTTACCGGGTGACCTACGAGCAGTACTTC	TRBV6-5	TRBJ2-7	once	NA
CASRERTDNEKLFF	TGTGCCAGCAGGGAAAGGACAGATAATGAAAAACTGTTTTTT	TRBV5-8	TRBJ1-4	few	NA
CAWPRGQSNSPLHF	TGTGCCTGGCCCCGGGGACAGAGTAATTCACCCCTCCACTTT	TRBV30	TRBJ1-6	NA	TRBD1
CASSFGLAGVDRRSYNEQFF	TGCGCCAGCAGTTTTGGACTAGCGGGAGTTGACAGGAGGTCCTACAATGAGCAGTTCTTC	TRBV5-1	TRBJ2-1	few	TRBD2
CASSREVRYYGYTF	TGTGCCAGCAGCCGAGAAGTTCGCTACTATGGCTACACCTTC	TRBV13	TRBJ1-2	NA	NA
CASSLDYSPYEQYF	TGTGCCAGCAGTTTAGACTATTCCCCCTACGAGCAGTACTTC	TRBV28	TRBJ2-7	NA	NA
CASSLDSSGAFF	TGTGCCAGCTCACTGGACAGTTCCGGGGCTTTCTTT	TRBV18	TRBJ1-1	NA	NA
CATSRQGGAETQYF	TGTGCCACCAGCAGACAGGGGGGCGCAGAGACCCAGTACTTC	TRBV15	TRBJ2-5	NA	NA
CASSQVMTGVNIQYF	TGCGCCAGCAGCCAAGTTATGACAGGGGTAAACATTCAGTACTTC	TRBV4-1	TRBJ2-4	NA	TRBD1
CASSGTSGSPYEQYF	TGCGCCAGCAGCGGGACTAGCGGGAGTCCCTACGAGCAGTACTTC	TRBV5-1	TRBJ2-7	NA	TRBD2
CASSSLNRTSGRAYEQYF	TGTGCCAGCAGTTCCCTCAATCGGACTAGCGGGAGGGCCTACGAGCAGTACTTC	TRBV28	TRBJ2-7	few	TRBD2
CASSFTGTDTQYF	TGCGCCAGCAGCTTTACAGGCACAGATACGCAGTATTTT	TRBV5-1	TRBJ2-3	once	NA
CASSEGTGGENYGYTF	TGTGCCAGCAGCGAGGGGACAGGGGGCGAAAACTATGGCTACACCTTC	TRBV9	TRBJ1-2	NA	TRBD1
CASSVGRGGPYEQYF	TGTGCCAGCAGCGTTGGAAGGGGGGGCCCTTACGAGCAGTACTTC	TRBV5-8	TRBJ2-7	NA	NA
CASSQDPGVNTEAFF	TGTGCCAGCAGCCAAGATCCAGGGGTGAACACTGAAGCTTTCTTT	TRBV4-2	TRBJ1-1	NA	NA
CASSTAGEEIQYF	TGTGCCAGCAGCACGGCGGGGGAAGAGATTCAGTACTTC	TRBV21-1	TRBJ2-4	NA	NA
CASSIWPGGTEAQYF	TGTGCCAGTAGTATTTGGCCAGGGGGCACGGAGGCCCAGTACTTC	TRBV19	TRBJ2-5	once	TRBD1
CASSPIGWATTYGYTF	TGTGCCAGCAGCCCTATTGGGTGGGCCACAACGTATGGCTACACCTTC	TRBV5-6	TRBJ1-2	NA	NA
CASSLAGGNQPQHF	TGTGCCAGCAGCTTAGCCGGGGGCAATCAGCCCCAGCATTTT	TRBV13	TRBJ1-5	NA	NA
CASSSGGSTNIQYF	TGTGCCAGCAGCTCTGGGGGGAGCACAAACATTCAGTACTTC	TRBV14	TRBJ2-4	NA	NA
CASSLERNTEAFF	TGTGCCAGCAGCTTGGAGCGGAACACTGAAGCTTTCTTT	TRBV5-4	TRBJ1-1	NA	NA
CASSQGFGGRGDTIYF	TGCGCCAGCAGCCAAGGGTTTGGGGGCCGTGGAGACACCATATATTTT	TRBV4-1	TRBJ1-3	NA	NA
CASSMGTGWGGVGNTIYF	TGTGCCAGTAGTATGGGTACGGGGTGGGGGGGAGTCGGAAACACCATATATTTT	TRBV19	TRBJ1-3	once	NA
CASSPIHRGGEQYF	TGTGCCAGCAGCCCGATCCACCGGGGTGGAGAGCAGTACTTC	TRBV7-9	TRBJ2-7	few	NA
CASSLLSSGKYEQYF	TGTGCCAGCAGCTTGCTTTCTAGCGGGAAGTACGAGCAGTACTTC	TRBV5-6	TRBJ2-7	NA	TRBD2
CATSRDVAYGYTF	TGTGCCACCAGCAGAGATGTAGCATATGGCTACACCTTC	TRBV15	TRBJ1-2	NA	NA
CASRRRLAGEQRIDEQFF	TGTGCCAGCAGAAGGAGGCTAGCGGGAGAACAACGCATAGATGAGCAGTTCTTC	TRBV7-2	TRBJ2-1	few	TRBD2
CASSYPCLRGPHRNQPQHF	TGTGCCAGCAGTTACCCCTGTCTAAGGGGCCCCCATCGCAATCAGCCCCAGCATTTT	TRBV6-7	TRBJ1-5	NA	NA
CSATPSLEQYF	TGCAGTGCTACCCCCTCACTGGAGCAGTACTTC	TRBV20-1	TRBJ2-7	NA	NA
CASSGLGDEKLFF	TGTGCCAGCAGTGGTCTCGGGGATGAAAAACTGTTTTTT	TRBV6-1	TRBJ1-4	NA	NA
CASSDGGGQPQHF	TGTGCCAGCAGTGACGGGGGGGGTCAGCCCCAGCATTTT	TRBV6-1	TRBJ1-5	few	NA
CASSPWTGDAEAFF	TGTGCCAGCAGCCCCTGGACAGGGGACGCTGAAGCTTTCTTT	TRBV9	TRBJ1-1	once	TRBD1
CASSLVAGDDGYTF	TGTGCCAGCAGCTTGGTAGCAGGGGACGACGGCTACACCTTC	TRBV5-6	TRBJ1-2	NA	NA
CASSQERGGTYEQYF	TGCGCCAGCAGCCAAGAGCGGGGGGGGACCTACGAGCAGTACTTC	TRBV4-1	TRBJ2-7	NA	TRBD2
CASRTGTGGFWYTF	TGTGCCAGCAGGACGGGGACAGGGGGCTTTTGGTACACCTTC	TRBV6-5	TRBJ1-2	few	TRBD1
CASSEGGGRAYETQYF	TGCGCCAGCAGTGAAGGGGGTGGCAGGGCTTACGAGACCCAGTACTTC	TRBV10-2	TRBJ2-5	NA	NA
CSANRGEGYTF	TGCAGTGCTAACAGGGGCGAAGGCTACACCTTC	TRBV20-1	TRBJ1-2	NA	TRBD1
CASSPTSGRAKNIQYF	TGTGCCAGCAGTCCTACTAGCGGGAGGGCCAAAAACATTCAGTACTTC	TRBV28	TRBJ2-4	few	TRBD2